This TCR beta chain appears in the sequencing data of a study of vaccination effects on CD4 cells after COVID-19. General study points: New vaccine-induced clones made up most post-vaccine spike-reactive clones in convalescents. No early post-infection timepoints were available in the study, which also included few convalescent patients.

Germline CDR1 reads SGHTA; CDR2 reads FQGNSA. This CDR3 has 16 amino acids. The V segment lost 3 bases and the J segment 6 bases; nucleotides outside the gene matches: 7. Sequencing was preceded by expansion of antigen-specific CD4+ T cells with viral peptide pools in the ViraFEST assay. Researchers isolated CD4+ T cells once 9 to 11 days of culture had elapsed. From March to December 2020, the person had a SARS-CoV-2 infection that was confirmed by PCR. As for this clone: The antigen is undetermined.

Method: immunoSEQ multiplex PCR; TCRdb's copy keeps in-frame clones and lacks some. The sample lists around 50,000 clones, 76% occurring once. The J gene is TRBJ1-6, the V gene TRBV7-2; 8 positions match TRBD1. The sequence came from a human donor who had a prior SARS-CoV-2 infection. The sample was CD4+ T cells from PBMCs cultured with HIV peptides, taken before COVID-19 vaccination. Subset specified: HIV-1 Nef peptide pool negative control/reference culture. The CDR3 region has the DNA TGTGCCAGCAGCTTCACTACAGGGGGTCCTAATTCACCCCTCCACTTT. It yields the protein CASSFTTGGPNSPLHF.